The rows below give T cell receptor beta chains drawn from one sample of a study of blood T cell repertoires in COVID-19. Repertoires were generated with immunoSEQ multiplex PCR, while TCRdb's copy carries only in-frame clones and drops some. This table holds fewer than 300,000 clones, roughly 80% found once. The sequencing sample was made of peripheral blood. The receptors come from a woman aged 45 to 65 who had recovered from COVID-19. CDR3s include the opening cysteine and the closing phenylalanine or tryptophan. The order of the fields is J gene, clone size, D gene, V gene, CDR3 protein, CDR3 DNA. D genes are given only for firm matches. Where a row states a size, it is once, few, many or the class of an expanded clone; other rows omit it.

TRBJ2-1 NA TRBD2 TRBV7-2 CASSLGASGYNEQFF TGTGCCAGCAGCTTAGGGGCTAGCGGCTACAATGAGCAGTTCTTC
TRBJ1-2 once TRBD1 TRBV5-1 CASSLGDRVPFDGYTF TGCGCCAGCAGCTTGGGAGACAGGGTCCCTTTTGATGGCTACACCTTC
TRBJ1-4 NA TRBD1 TRBV3-1/TRBV3-2 CASSLSGGEKLFF TGTGCCAGCAGCCTCTCAGGGGGCGAAAAACTGTTTTTT
TRBJ1-2 many TRBD1 TRBV28 CASSILAGGDYGYTF TGTGCCAGCAGTATCCTCGCAGGGGGCGACTATGGCTACACCTTC
TRBJ1-6 NA NA TRBV11-2 CASSLLGRVDSPLHF TGTGCCAGCAGCTTGTTGGGCAGGGTGGATTCACCCCTCCACTTT
TRBJ2-3 NA NA TRBV4-3 CASSQGRTLTDTQYF TGCGCCAGCAGCCAGGGGCGAACCCTAACAGATACGCAGTATTTT
TRBJ1-1 many NA TRBV27 CASSSPELNTEAFF TGTGCCAGCAGTTCCCCGGAGCTGAACACTGAAGCTTTCTTT
TRBJ1-1 NA NA TRBV28 CAIKDLNTEAFF TGTGCCATCAAGGACTTGAACACTGAAGCTTTCTTT
TRBJ2-2 NA TRBD1 TRBV25-1 CASSPPNRGHGGELFF TGTGCCAGCAGCCCACCCAATAGGGGGCATGGCGGGGAGCTGTTTTTT
TRBJ2-3 NA TRBD2 TRBV9 CASSVSGGAVTDTQYF TGTGCCAGCAGCGTTAGCGGGGGGGCCGTAACAGATACGCAGTATTTT
TRBJ1-1 NA NA TRBV28 CASRTRRTVLQAAFF TGTGCCAGCAGGACCAGGAGGACAGTTTTACAGGCGGCTTTCTTT
TRBJ2-3 NA TRBD1 TRBV11-3 CASSHQGAGTDTQYF TGTGCCAGCAGCCACCAGGGGGCCGGGACAGATACGCAGTATTTT
TRBJ1-2 NA TRBD1 TRBV6-5 CASRWTGGDYGYTF TGTGCCAGCAGATGGACAGGAGGAGACTATGGCTACACCTTC
TRBJ2-1 NA TRBD2 TRBV6-2/TRBV6-3 CASSYSSSGGVDEQFF TGTGCCAGCAGTTACTCCTCTAGCGGGGGGGTGGATGAGCAGTTCTTC
TRBJ2-6 NA NA TRBV5-8 CASSLGGHSGANVLTF TGTGCCAGCAGCTTGGGGGGGCACTCTGGGGCCAACGTCCTGACTTTC
TRBJ1-4 NA NA TRBV19 CASSIDLATAPEKLFF TGTGCCAGTAGTATAGATCTAGCCACAGCACCCGAAAAACTGTTTTTT
TRBJ2-3 NA NA TRBV11-1 CASRPQGNTQYF TGTGCCAGCAGACCCCAGGGAAATACGCAGTATTTT
TRBJ1-2 NA NA TRBV28 CASIKRGGNYGYTF TGTGCCAGCATCAAAAGAGGAGGAAACTATGGCTACACCTTC
TRBJ2-7 NA TRBD1 TRBV5-1 CASSEGTVPLEQYF TGCGCCAGCAGCGAGGGGACAGTTCCCCTAGAGCAGTACTTC
TRBJ2-2 NA NA TRBV27 CASSLGVGGELFF TGTGCCAGCAGTTTAGGAGTGGGCGGGGAGCTGTTTTTT
TRBJ2-7 NA NA TRBV27 CASSARLVLGEQYF TGTGCCAGCAGTGCCAGACTAGTTCTCGGCGAGCAGTACTTC
TRBJ2-3 NA TRBD2 TRBV5-5 CASSLSSGYTDTQYF TGTGCCAGCAGCTTGTCTAGCGGATACACAGATACGCAGTATTTT
TRBJ1-2 NA TRBD1 TRBV11-2 CASSSGGTTNYGYTF TGTGCCAGCAGCTCAGGGGGAACTACTAACTATGGCTACACCTTC
TRBJ1-5 NA NA TRBV6-1 CASSESGPQHF TGTGCCAGCAGTGAATCCGGGCCCCAGCATTTT
TRBJ2-7 NA NA TRBV6-1 CASSEAQALAEQYF TGTGCCAGCAGTGAAGCGCAAGCGCTAGCGGAGCAGTACTTC
TRBJ1-3 NA NA TRBV29-1 CSVEVVSGNTIYF TGCAGCGTTGAAGTTGTCAGTGGAAACACCATATATTTT
TRBJ2-5 NA NA TRBV6-5 CASSYSGRETQYF TGTGCCAGCAGTTACTCGGGCAGAGAGACCCAGTACTTC
TRBJ1-4 once TRBD1 TRBV30 CAWSIGGKKEKLFF TGTGCCTGGAGTATAGGGGGCAAAAAAGAAAAACTGTTTTTT
TRBJ2-7 NA NA TRBV6-6 CASSDTLGGYEQYF TGTGCCAGCAGTGACACACTGGGTGGCTACGAGCAGTACTTC
TRBJ2-5 NA TRBD2 TRBV4-2 CASSQEQLAGVQETQYF TGTGCCAGCAGCCAAGAACAACTAGCGGGAGTCCAAGAGACCCAGTACTTC
TRBJ2-5 NA NA TRBV14 CASSQEGRIYETQYF TGTGCCAGCAGCCAAGAGGGCAGGATTTATGAGACCCAGTACTTC
TRBJ1-5 many NA TRBV21-1 CASSPQREVGDSNQPQHF TGTGCCAGCAGCCCTCAAAGGGAGGTAGGGGATAGCAATCAGCCCCAGCATTTT
TRBJ1-3 NA NA TRBV5-1 CASSPTDPFRGDTIYF TGCGCCAGCAGCCCGACCGATCCGTTCAGGGGTGACACCATATATTTT
TRBJ1-5 NA NA TRBV28 CASSLGINQPQHF TGTGCCAGCAGTTTGGGCATCAATCAGCCCCAGCATTTT
TRBJ2-1 NA TRBD2 TRBV5-1 CASTLDKRGNEQFF TGCGCCAGCACCCTGGACAAGCGGGGCAATGAGCAGTTCTTC
TRBJ1-5 NA NA TRBV2 CASSRDRLVGQPQHF TGTGCCAGCAGTCGCGACAGATTAGTCGGTCAGCCCCAGCATTTT
TRBJ1-2 NA NA TRBV9 CASRDSGYGYTF TGTGCCAGCAGGGACAGTGGCTATGGCTACACCTTC
TRBJ1-2 NA TRBD1 TRBV27 CASSLLGQGGYGYTF TGTGCCAGCAGTTTACTCGGACAGGGAGGCTATGGCTACACCTTC
TRBJ2-4 NA TRBD1 TRBV6-4 CARRNRGAKNIQYF TGTGCCAGGAGAAACAGGGGAGCCAAAAACATTCAGTACTTC
TRBJ2-1 NA NA TRBV5-1 CATQGLSYNEQFF TGCGCCACCCAGGGGCTATCCTACAATGAGCAGTTCTTC
TRBJ2-7 NA NA TRBV7-2 CASSLATGGAYEQYF TGTGCCAGCAGCTTAGCGACCGGGGGAGCGTACGAGCAGTACTTC
TRBJ2-2 NA TRBD2 TRBV4-2 CASSQSPSGSTGELFF TGTGCCAGCAGCCAATCCCCCAGCGGGAGCACCGGGGAGCTGTTTTTT
TRBJ1-1 NA TRBD1 TRBV5-1 CASSSGTENTEAFF TGCGCCAGCAGCTCCGGGACAGAGAACACTGAAGCTTTCTTT
TRBJ2-7 NA TRBD2 TRBV5-1 CASSLASGRQTDEQYF TGCGCCAGCAGCCTGGCGTCCGGGAGGCAAACAGACGAGCAGTACTTC
TRBJ1-2 NA TRBD1 TRBV6-5 CASRAEGTGDGYTF TGTGCCAGCAGAGCGGAGGGGACAGGCGATGGCTACACCTTC
TRBJ2-5 once NA TRBV7-3 CASSLSDKETQYF TGTGCCAGCAGCTTAAGTGACAAAGAGACCCAGTACTTC
TRBJ2-2 NA TRBD1 TRBV5-1 CASSGTGNTGELFF TGCGCCAGCTCCGGGACAGGAAACACCGGGGAGCTGTTTTTT
TRBJ2-3 NA TRBD2 TRBV7-2 CASSFWTSEADTQYF TGTGCCAGCAGCTTCTGGACTAGCGAGGCAGATACGCAGTATTTT
TRBJ1-5 NA NA TRBV10-3 CATGVGGPGGGNQPQHF TGTGCCACCGGGGTGGGAGGGCCCGGTGGGGGCAATCAGCCCCAGCATTTT
TRBJ2-4 NA TRBD2 TRBV29-1 CSVEDRDNGGDIQYF TGCAGCGTTGAAGATCGGGACAACGGGGGGGACATTCAGTACTTC